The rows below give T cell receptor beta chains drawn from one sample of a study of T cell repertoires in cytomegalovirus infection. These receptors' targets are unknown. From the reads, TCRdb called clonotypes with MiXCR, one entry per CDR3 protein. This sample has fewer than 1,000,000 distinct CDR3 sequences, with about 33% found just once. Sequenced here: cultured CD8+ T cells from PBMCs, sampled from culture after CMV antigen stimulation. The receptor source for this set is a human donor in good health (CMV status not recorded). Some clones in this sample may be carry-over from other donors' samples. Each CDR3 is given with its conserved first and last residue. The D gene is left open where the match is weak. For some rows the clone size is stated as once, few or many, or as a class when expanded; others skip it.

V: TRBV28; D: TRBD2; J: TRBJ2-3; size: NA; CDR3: CASSPSRRGFTDTQYF; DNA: TGTGCCAGCAGTCCCAGTAGGCGGGGGTTCACAGATACGCAGTATTTT
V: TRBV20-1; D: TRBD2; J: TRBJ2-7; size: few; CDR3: CSARDQGGGASEQYF; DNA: TGCAGTGCTAGAGATCAGGGCGGGGGGGCCAGTGAGCAGTACTTC
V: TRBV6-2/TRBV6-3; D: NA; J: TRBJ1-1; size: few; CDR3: CASSYSTDMGDTEAFF; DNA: TGTGCCAGCAGTTACTCGACAGATATGGGTGACACTGAAGCTTTCTTT
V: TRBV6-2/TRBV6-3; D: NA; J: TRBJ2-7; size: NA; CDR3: CASSYLSEQYF; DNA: TGTGCCAGCAGTTACTTAAGCGAGCAGTACTTC
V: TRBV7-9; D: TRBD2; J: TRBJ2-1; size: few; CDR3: CASSSPRLAGFGDEQFF; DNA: TGTGCCAGCAGCTCCCCTCGACTAGCGGGGTTTGGCGATGAGCAGTTCTTC
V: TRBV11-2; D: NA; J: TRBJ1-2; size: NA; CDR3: CASSLDKRAPYGYTF; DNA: TGTGCCAGCAGCTTAGATAAAAGGGCCCCTTATGGCTACACCTTC
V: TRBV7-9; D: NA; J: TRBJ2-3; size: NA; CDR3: CASSSRLVIAAGTDTQYF; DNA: TGTGCCAGCAGCTCACGACTGGTGATAGCAGCAGGTACAGATACGCAGTATTTT
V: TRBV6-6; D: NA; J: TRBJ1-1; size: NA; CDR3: CASSYSGRMNTEAFF; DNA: TGTGCCAGCAGTTACAGCGGCAGGATGAACACTGAAGCTTTCTTT
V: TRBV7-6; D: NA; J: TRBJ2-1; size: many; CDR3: CASGQGEWNEQFF; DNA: TGTGCCAGCGGGCAAGGGGAGTGGAATGAGCAGTTCTTC
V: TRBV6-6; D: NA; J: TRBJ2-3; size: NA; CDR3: CASNPYEGKADTQYF; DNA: TGTGCCAGCAACCCTTACGAGGGTAAGGCAGATACGCAGTATTTT
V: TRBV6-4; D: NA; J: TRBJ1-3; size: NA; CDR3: CASSEVAGNTIYF; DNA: TGTGCCAGCAGTGAAGTTGCTGGAAACACCATATATTTT
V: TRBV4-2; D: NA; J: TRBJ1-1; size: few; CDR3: CASSQVQGGGTEAFF; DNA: TGTGCCAGCAGCCAAGTTCAGGGAGGGGGCACTGAAGCTTTCTTT
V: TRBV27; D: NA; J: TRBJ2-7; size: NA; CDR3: CASSLRGHYSEQYF; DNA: TGTGCCAGCAGTCTCCGGGGACATTATTCGGAGCAGTACTTC
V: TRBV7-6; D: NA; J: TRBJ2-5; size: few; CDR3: CASSPALGREETQYF; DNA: TGTGCCAGCAGTCCTGCGCTGGGGAGAGAAGAGACCCAGTACTTC
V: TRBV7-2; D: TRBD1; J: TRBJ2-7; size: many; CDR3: CASSPGQYYEQYF; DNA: TGTGCCAGCAGCCCGGGACAGTACTACGAGCAGTACTTC
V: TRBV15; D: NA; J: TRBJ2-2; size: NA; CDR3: CATLGQAGELFF; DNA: TGTGCCACCCTAGGTCAGGCCGGGGAGCTGTTTTTT
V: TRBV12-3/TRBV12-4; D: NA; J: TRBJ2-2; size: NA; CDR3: CAIRTGNTGELFF; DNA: TGTGCCATCCGTACGGGGAACACCGGGGAGCTGTTTTTT
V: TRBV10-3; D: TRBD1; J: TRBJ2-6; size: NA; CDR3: CAIMTGANSGANVLTF; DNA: TGTGCCATCATGACAGGGGCTAACTCTGGGGCCAACGTCCTGACTTTC
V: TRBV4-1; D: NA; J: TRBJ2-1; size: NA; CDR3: CASSQVELIENEQFF; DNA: TGCGCCAGCAGCCAAGTAGAATTGATAGAGAATGAGCAGTTCTTC
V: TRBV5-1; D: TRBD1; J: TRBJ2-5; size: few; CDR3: CASSRTGALNEEETQYF; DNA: TGCGCCAGCAGCCGGACAGGGGCCCTAAATGAGGAGGAGACCCAGTACTTC
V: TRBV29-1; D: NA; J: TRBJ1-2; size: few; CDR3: CSVESEYGYTF; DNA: TGCAGCGTTGAGTCAGAGTATGGCTACACCTTC
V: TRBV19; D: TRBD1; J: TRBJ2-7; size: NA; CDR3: CASSIDGTDDEQYF; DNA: TGTGCCAGTAGTATAGACGGGACAGACGACGAGCAGTACTTC
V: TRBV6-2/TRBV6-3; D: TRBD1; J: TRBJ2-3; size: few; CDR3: CASSPRDRNTDTQYF; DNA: TGTGCCAGCAGTCCACGGGACAGGAACACAGATACGCAGTATTTT
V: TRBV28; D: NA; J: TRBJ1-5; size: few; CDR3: CASRGDKYQPQHF; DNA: TGTGCCAGCAGGGGGGACAAATACCAGCCCCAGCATTTT
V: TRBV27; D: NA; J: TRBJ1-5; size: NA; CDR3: CASSSRGQLNQPQHF; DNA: TGTGCCAGCAGTTCCCGCGGACAGCTCAATCAGCCCCAGCATTTT
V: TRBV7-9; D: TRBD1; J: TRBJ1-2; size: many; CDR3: CASSSYRGVNYGYTF; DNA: TGTGCCAGCAGCTCCTACAGGGGGGTGAACTATGGCTACACCTTC
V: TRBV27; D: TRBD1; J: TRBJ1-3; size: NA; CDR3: CASSPLTQGALNPLSSGNTIYF; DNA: TGTGCCAGCAGCCCGCTAACCCAGGGGGCACTTAACCCTTTGAGCTCTGGAAACACCATATATTTT
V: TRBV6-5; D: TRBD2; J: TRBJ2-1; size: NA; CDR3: CASSYLTSGGLNEQFF; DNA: TGTGCCAGCAGTTACTTGACTAGCGGGGGACTCAATGAGCAGTTCTTC
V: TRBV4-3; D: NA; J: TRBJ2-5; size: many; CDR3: CASSQDGPSDETQYF; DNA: TGCGCCAGCAGCCAAGATGGGCCTAGCGATGAGACCCAGTACTTC
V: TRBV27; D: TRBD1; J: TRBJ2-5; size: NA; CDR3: CASSLRDREQETQYF; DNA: TGTGCCAGCAGTTTAAGAGACAGGGAGCAAGAGACCCAGTACTTC
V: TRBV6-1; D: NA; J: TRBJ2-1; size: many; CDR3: CASSYREVNEQFF; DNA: TGTGCCAGCAGTTATAGGGAGGTCAATGAGCAGTTCTTC
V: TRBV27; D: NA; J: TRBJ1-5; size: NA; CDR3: CASRPGTNVTPQHF; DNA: TGTGCCAGCAGACCCGGGACCAATGTAACGCCCCAGCATTTT
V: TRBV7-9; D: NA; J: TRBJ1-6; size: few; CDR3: CASSLPFNSPLHF; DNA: TGTGCCAGCAGCTTGCCCTTTAATTCACCCCTCCACTTT
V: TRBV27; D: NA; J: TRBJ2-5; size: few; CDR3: CASSLSRGASIETQYF; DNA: TGTGCCAGCAGTTTATCTCGGGGGGCTTCTATAGAGACCCAGTACTTC
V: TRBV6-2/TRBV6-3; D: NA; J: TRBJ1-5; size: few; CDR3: CASTQGVNQPQHF; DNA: TGTGCCAGCACCCAAGGAGTCAATCAGCCCCAGCATTTT
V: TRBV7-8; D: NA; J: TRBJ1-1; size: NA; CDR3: CASSPEYGTEAFF; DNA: TGTGCCAGCAGCCCCGAGTACGGCACTGAAGCTTTCTTT
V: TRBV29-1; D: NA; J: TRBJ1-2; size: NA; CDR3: CSVDYSEGSDYGYTF; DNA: TGCAGCGTTGATTATTCGGAAGGGAGCGACTATGGCTACACCTTC
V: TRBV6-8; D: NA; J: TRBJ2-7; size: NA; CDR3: CVSSRSGTASYEQYF; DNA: TGTGTCAGCAGTAGATCCGGGACTGCTTCCTACGAGCAGTACTTC
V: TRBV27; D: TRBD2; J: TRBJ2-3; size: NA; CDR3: CASSFGGGAEDTQYF; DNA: TGTGCCAGCAGTTTTGGCGGGGGGGCTGAAGATACGCAGTATTTT
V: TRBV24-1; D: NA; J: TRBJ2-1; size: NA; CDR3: CATSDLTRGALNEQFF; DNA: TGTGCCACCAGTGATTTGACCAGGGGGGCCCTCAATGAGCAGTTCTTC
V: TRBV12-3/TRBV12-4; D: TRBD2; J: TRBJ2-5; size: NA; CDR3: CASSSSGGPWETQYF; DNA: TGTGCCAGCAGTTCAAGCGGGGGGCCTTGGGAGACCCAGTACTTC
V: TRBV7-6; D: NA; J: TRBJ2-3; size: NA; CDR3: CASSLPGVQDTQYF; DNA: TGTGCCAGCAGCTTGCCAGGGGTTCAAGATACGCAGTATTTT
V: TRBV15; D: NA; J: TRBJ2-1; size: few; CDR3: CATSRQRGSYNEQFF; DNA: TGTGCCACCAGCAGACAGAGGGGATCCTACAATGAGCAGTTCTTC
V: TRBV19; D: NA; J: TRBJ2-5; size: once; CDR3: CASSIFSQVQETQYF; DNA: TGTGCCAGTAGTATCTTTAGCCAGGTGCAAGAGACCCAGTACTTC
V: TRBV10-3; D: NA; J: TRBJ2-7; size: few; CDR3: CAISPLQEANEQYF; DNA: TGTGCCATCAGCCCGCTTCAGGAGGCAAACGAGCAGTACTTC